Presented here are 3 T cell receptor beta chains from one specimen sequenced in a study of CD8 T cells in Susac syndrome. The RNA input was roughly 0.45 to 1 ug, and it was reverse transcribed with random hexamers. MiXCR, run by TCRdb on the immunoSEQ multiplex PCR reads, gives a single entry per CDR3 protein. The sample includes about 100,000 distinct CDR3 sequences, 95% of them seen just once. The sample was CD8+ T cells from PBMCs. These receptors were collected from a human donor with Susac syndrome.

The chain joins TRBV28 to TRBJ1-2; D remains unclear. V gave up 1 base and J gave up 4 bases, with 4 bases separating them. Germline CDR1 reads MDHEN; CDR2 reads SYDVKM. This CDR3 has 12 residues. The CDR3 bases are TGTGCCAGCAGTTTATCGAGCTATGGCTACACCTTC. Translated: CASSLSSYGYTF.

The J gene is TRBJ2-3, the V gene TRBV12-3 or TRBV12-4, with a weak D call TRBD2 (6 bases). The CDR3 sequence is 14 residues long. Trimming shortened V by 5 bases and J by 2 bases, and 11 bases separated the two germline ends. The CDR3 protein is CASSRTDYTDTQYF. As DNA, the CDR3 is TGTGCCAGCAGTCGGACGGACTACACAGATACGCAGTATTTT.

The rearrangement links TRBV27 to TRBJ1-5; a possible D gene is TRBD1 (5 bases). The CDR3 has 14 amino acids. Germline-derived CDR1 and CDR2 are MNHEY and SMNVEV (reference sequence). The V gene lost 8 bases and the J gene lost 1 base, with 12 bases spanning the gap. The CDR3 coding sequence is TGTGCCAGCTGGAAGCAGGGAAGCAATCAGCCCCAGCATTTT. The encoded protein is CASWKQGSNQPQHF.